In this sample, the clone carrying this T cell receptor (beta chain) turned up a few times. Its cognate antigen is unknown. One entry per CDR3 protein, called by TCRdb with MiXCR from the 5' RACE reads. The table lists 300,000 to 400,000 distinct CDR3 sequences, roughly 9% of them singletons. The data were obtained in a study of identical twins. Study-level points and caveats: Twin pairs had excess sharing that was weaker in beta out-of-frame sequences.

Deletions cut 3 bases from V and 3 bases from J, with 17 bases between. The CDR3 runs to 16 residues. Germline lookup yields CDR1 DFQATT and CDR2 SNEGSKA (reference sequence). This receptor was obtained from a woman in her fifties or sixties in good health. Material: naive T cells sorted from blood. The V and J genes are TRBV20-1 and TRBJ2-2; possible D gene TRBD2, 5 bases. CDR3 sequence: CSARDFQEMHTGELFF. The CDR3, as DNA: TGCAGTGCTAGGGACTTCCAGGAAATGCACACCGGGGAGCTGTTTTTT.